This T cell receptor beta chain was sequenced in a study of T cell responses to AZD1222 COVID-19 vaccine. The CDR3 has 15 amino acids. The germline V and J ends were trimmed by 6 bases and 5 bases, with 17 bases remaining between them. Germline V lookup: CDR1 MNHEY, CDR2 SMNVEV (reference sequence). Here immunoSEQ multiplex PCR was the method, and the copy in TCRdb shows in-frame clones only, minus some. The sample shows more than 95,000 clones, about 87% of them seen only once. The starting material was peripheral blood, obtained on day 0 of AZD1222 vaccination. V usage is TRBV27 and J usage is TRBJ2-4, with no clear D. This receptor was obtained from an adult in good health. The CDR3 coding sequence is TGTGCCAGCAGCTCCAGTTCGCCCTCCCAAAACATTCAGTACTTC. Translated: CASSSSSPSQNIQYF.